This is a list of T cell receptor beta chains from one sample in a study of technical replicates of blood from a few donors. Data came from immunoSEQ multiplex PCR; TCRdb stores just in-frame clones and leaves some out. Seen here are around 13,000 clones, about four fifths observed once, and the top ten hold roughly an eighth. Sequencing was done on a sample of PBMCs. The receptors shown here come from a human donor in good health. The CDR3 runs from the conserved cysteine through the conserved F or W. A D gene is named only where the DNA matches it firmly. The size field is filled for only some rows; it gives once, few, many or a size class.

CDR3 DNA | CDR3 protein | J gene | V gene | clone size | D gene
TGTGCCAGCAGTTACTCGAACAGCTATGGCTACACCTTC | CASSYSNSYGYTF | TRBJ1-2 | TRBV6-5 | . | .
TGTGCCAGCAGTTTAGGCTCTAGCCAAAGCACCCAGTACTTC | CASSLGSSQSTQYF | TRBJ2-5 | TRBV27 | . | .
TGTGCCAGCAGCGTAGCACTTGGGGAACTAGCGGGACTCTACAATGAGCAGTTCTTC | CASSVALGELAGLYNEQFF | TRBJ2-1 | TRBV9 | . | TRBD2
TGTGCCAGCAGCCTTAGCGGGAAACAAGAGACCCAGTACTTC | CASSLSGKQETQYF | TRBJ2-5 | TRBV11-2 | . | TRBD2
TGTGCCAGCAGCTCCACGGACTATGGCTACACCTTC | CASSSTDYGYTF | TRBJ1-2 | TRBV5-5 | . | .
TGCGCCAGCAGTGAGGCGGGGGCGCGTGGAAACACCATATATTTT | CASSEAGARGNTIYF | TRBJ1-3 | TRBV10-2 | . | .
TGTGCCAGCAGCCCTGCAAATCGGGGTGTAGCCAAAAACATTCAGTACTTC | CASSPANRGVAKNIQYF | TRBJ2-4 | TRBV7-8 | few | .
TGTGCCAGCAGCTTCTCGCGTCAAGAGACCCAGTACTTC | CASSFSRQETQYF | TRBJ2-5 | TRBV7-2 | . | .
TGTGCCTGGGGTGGTTTTACTGGAAACACCATATATTTT | CAWGGFTGNTIYF | TRBJ1-3 | TRBV30 | . | .
TGTGCCAGCAGCCAGGGACTAGCGGGAGGGGGCTACAATGAGCAGTTCTTC | CASSQGLAGGGYNEQFF | TRBJ2-1 | TRBV7-9 | . | TRBD2
TGTGCCAGTAGCCCCGGGACAGGGGTACTCTACGAGCAGTACTTC | CASSPGTGVLYEQYF | TRBJ2-7 | TRBV19 | . | TRBD1
TGTGCCAGCAGCTGCAGGGCCGGGACAGGGTATCGGAGCAATCAGCCCCAGCATTTT | CASSCRAGTGYRSNQPQHF | TRBJ1-5 | TRBV5-4 | . | TRBD1
TGTGCCAGCAGCTTTTTTGAGTCGGTTGTCTCTGGAAACACCATATATTTT | CASSFFESVVSGNTIYF | TRBJ1-3 | TRBV5-6 | once | .
TGTGCCAGCTCACCGCCTCAGGAGACCCAGTACTTC | CASSPPQETQYF | TRBJ2-5 | TRBV18 | . | .
TGCGCCAGCAGCCTAACAACTAATGAAAAACTGTTTTTT | CASSLTTNEKLFF | TRBJ1-4 | TRBV4-1 | . | .
TGTGCCAGCAGCACCGAGGGTAGGCAAGCTTTCTTT | CASSTEGRQAFF | TRBJ1-1 | TRBV6-6 | . | .
TGTGCCAGCAGCCCAGGGTCCGACCCCTATGGCTACACCTTC | CASSPGSDPYGYTF | TRBJ1-2 | TRBV5-4 | . | .
TGTGCCAGCAGTTACCCGGACAGGGTGGGCACTGAAGCTTTCTTT | CASSYPDRVGTEAFF | TRBJ1-1 | TRBV6-7 | . | TRBD1
TGTGCCAGCAGCTCCAACAGGCAAGGGAGGCCCTACGAGCAGTACTTC | CASSSNRQGRPYEQYF | TRBJ2-7 | TRBV11-2 | . | .
TGTGCCAGCAGCTTAGATCCCCCTACTGAAGCTTTCTTT | CASSLDPPTEAFF | TRBJ1-1 | TRBV11-2 | . | .
TGTGCCAGCAGTTCAGGGAGGACCAACCCCTACTTC | CASSSGRTNPYF | TRBJ2-7 | TRBV11-1 | . | .
TGTGCCTGGAGTCAAAAGGGCGGGAGAACGTACGAGCAGTACTTC | CAWSQKGGRTYEQYF | TRBJ2-7 | TRBV30 | once | TRBD2
TGCGCCAGCAGCTGGGACGGGGGGGAGACCCAGTACTTC | CASSWDGGETQYF | TRBJ2-5 | TRBV5-1 | . | TRBD2
TGTGCCATCAGTGAAAGGCGACTAGCGGGAGAAGAGACCCAGTACTTC | CAISERRLAGEETQYF | TRBJ2-5 | TRBV10-3 | . | TRBD2
TGTGCCAGCAGCTTAGGGACAGACACTGAAGCTTTCTTT | CASSLGTDTEAFF | TRBJ1-1 | TRBV7-9 | few | .
TGTGCCAGCAGTCGCCCGGGAGGGGGCGATAACTCCTACGAGCAGTACTTC | CASSRPGGGDNSYEQYF | TRBJ2-7 | TRBV27 | . | .
TGTGCCAGCAGTAACTACTACGAGCAGTACTTC | CASSNYYEQYF | TRBJ2-7 | TRBV27 | . | .
TGTGCCAGCAGCTTAGCGGGAGTAAACAATGAGCAGTTCTTC | CASSLAGVNNEQFF | TRBJ2-1 | TRBV7-3 | . | TRBD2
TGTGCCAGTAGTACTATTATTTGGGAAAAACTGTTTTTT | CASSTIIWEKLFF | TRBJ1-4 | TRBV19 | . | .
TGTGCCAGTCACTTAGGGGGGGGTCTCTCCGGGGAGCTGTTTTTT | CASHLGGGLSGELFF | TRBJ2-2 | TRBV19 | once | .